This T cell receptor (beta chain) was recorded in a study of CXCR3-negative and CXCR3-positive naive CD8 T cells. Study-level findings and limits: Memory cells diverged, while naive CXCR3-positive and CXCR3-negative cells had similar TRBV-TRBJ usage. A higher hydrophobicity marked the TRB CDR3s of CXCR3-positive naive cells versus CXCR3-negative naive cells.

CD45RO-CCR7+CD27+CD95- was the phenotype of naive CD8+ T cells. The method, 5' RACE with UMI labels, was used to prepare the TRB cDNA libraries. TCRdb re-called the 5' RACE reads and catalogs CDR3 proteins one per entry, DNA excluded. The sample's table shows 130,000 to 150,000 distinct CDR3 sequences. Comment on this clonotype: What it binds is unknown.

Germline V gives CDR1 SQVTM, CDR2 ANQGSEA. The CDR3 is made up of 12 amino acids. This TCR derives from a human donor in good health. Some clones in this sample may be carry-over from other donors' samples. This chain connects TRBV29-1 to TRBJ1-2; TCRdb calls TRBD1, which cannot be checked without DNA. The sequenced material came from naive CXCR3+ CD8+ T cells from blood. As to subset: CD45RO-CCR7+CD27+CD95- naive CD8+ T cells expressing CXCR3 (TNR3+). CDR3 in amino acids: CSVPGTEYGYTF.